Sequencing of this T cell receptor (beta chain) was carried out in a study of blood T cells in healthy people across ages. Study-wide results and limits: The percentage of naive T cells correlated strongly with TCR beta diversity. With age, beta diversity per million T cells declined roughly linearly, significantly by 30 to 50.

With regard to this clonotype: The antigen is unknown.

Primed by a sample-barcoded 5' primer and a J-beta primer mix, a second PCR proceeded for 7 to 11 cycles. Per-sample output comprised a minimum of 2.5 million paired-end reads containing CDR3. TCRdb processed the 5' RACE reads anew with MiXCR; each CDR3 protein has one entry. The table includes about 700,000 distinct CDR3 sequences, about 30% detected once. The germline gives CDR1 SGHAT, CDR2 FQNNGV. Between the trimmed V and J ends, which lost 0 bases and 2 bases, there was a span of 8 bases. The length of the CDR3 is 15 residues. Per-sample PBMC isolation yielded at least 7 million cells. Sequenced sample: blood. The V call is TRBV11-2, the J call TRBJ1-5; D may be TRBD1 (5 bases). The clonotype was recovered from an elderly woman in good health. The CDR3 protein is CASSLDGAGNQPQHF. CDR3 DNA: TGTGCCAGCAGCTTAGATGGGGCAGGCAATCAGCCCCAGCATTTT.